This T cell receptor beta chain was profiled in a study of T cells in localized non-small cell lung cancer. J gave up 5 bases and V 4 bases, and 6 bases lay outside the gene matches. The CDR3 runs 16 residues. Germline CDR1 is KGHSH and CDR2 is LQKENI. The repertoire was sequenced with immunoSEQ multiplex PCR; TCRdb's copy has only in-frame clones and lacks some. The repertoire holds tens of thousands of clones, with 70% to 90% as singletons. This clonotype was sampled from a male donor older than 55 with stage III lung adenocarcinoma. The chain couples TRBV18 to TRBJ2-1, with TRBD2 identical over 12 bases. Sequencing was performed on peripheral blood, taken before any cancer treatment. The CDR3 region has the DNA TGTGCCAGCTCACTATCGACTAGCGGGAGCAACAATGAGCAGTTCTTC. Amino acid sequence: CASSLSTSGSNNEQFF.